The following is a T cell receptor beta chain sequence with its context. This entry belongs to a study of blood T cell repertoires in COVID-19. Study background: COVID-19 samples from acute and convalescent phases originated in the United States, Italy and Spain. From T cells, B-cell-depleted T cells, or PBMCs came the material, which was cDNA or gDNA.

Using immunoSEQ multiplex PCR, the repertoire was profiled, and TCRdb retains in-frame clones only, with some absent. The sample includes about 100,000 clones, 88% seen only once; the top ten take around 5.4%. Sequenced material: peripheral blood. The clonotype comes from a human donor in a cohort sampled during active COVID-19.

The CDR3 protein is CASSSGMGGELFF. In nucleotides, the CDR3 is TGTGCCAGTAGTAGCGGGATGGGCGGGGAGCTGTTTTTT. This chain uses TRBV19 with TRBJ2-2; maybe TRBD2 (6 bases). The CDR3 runs 13 residues. The V gene lost 4 bases and the J gene lost 7 bases, with 10 bases spanning the gap. In germline, CDR1 is LNHDA, CDR2 SQIVND (reference sequence).